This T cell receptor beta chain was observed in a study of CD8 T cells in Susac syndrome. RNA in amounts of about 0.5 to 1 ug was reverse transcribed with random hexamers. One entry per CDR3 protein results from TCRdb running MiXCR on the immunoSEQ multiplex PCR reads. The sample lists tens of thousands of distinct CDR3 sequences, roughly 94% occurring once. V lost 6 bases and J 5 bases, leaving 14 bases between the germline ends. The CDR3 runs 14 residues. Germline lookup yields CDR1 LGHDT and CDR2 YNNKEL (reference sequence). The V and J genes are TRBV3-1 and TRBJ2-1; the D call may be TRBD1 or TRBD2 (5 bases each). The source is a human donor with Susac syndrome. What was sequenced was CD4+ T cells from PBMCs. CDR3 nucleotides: TGTGCCAGCAGTCCCCAGGGAGCAGACAATGAGCAGTTCTTC. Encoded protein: CASSPQGADNEQFF.